This TCR beta chain derives from a study of shared clonotypes between healthy human individuals. Comment on this clone: The sample contains more than one DNA sequence encoding this CDR3.

The CDR3 consists of 15 residues. Germline CDR1 SGHRS, CDR2 YFSETQ. J lost 3 bases, V lost 0 bases, and 5 bases had no gene match. Authors' processing steps: Because ImmunoSEQ provided only junction sequences with no quality scores, the filtering differed. Here immunoSEQ multiplex PCR was the method, and the copy in TCRdb shows in-frame clones only, minus some. V and J calls and clone size are those listed in that table; D and trimming were worked out from the DNA. The repertoire consists of approximately 2.3 million clones, with 85% to 95% occurring once and the leading ten covering 0.35% to 0.5%. The V call is TRBV5-1, the J call TRBJ2-7; 8 bases are a match to TRBD1. Sequences were obtained from naive CD4+ T cells from PBMCs. Sample subset: CD45RA+ positively selected. This TCR was recovered from a man aged 18 to 30 in good health. Some clones in this sample may be carry-over from other donors' samples. The CDR3 DNA reads TGCGCCAGCAGCTTGGATGGGACAGGAGTCTACGAGCAGTACTTC. Translation: CASSLDGTGVYEQYF.